Listed below are T cell receptor beta chains from one sample, sequenced in a study of patients and donors after allogeneic stem cell transplantation. MiXCR, run by TCRdb on the RT-PCR reads, gives a single entry per CDR3 protein. Among 10,000 or so distinct CDR3 sequences, approximately 5.9% were seen once, and the ten largest hold roughly 27%. The sequenced material came from blood, either unsorted or a sorted T cell fraction (not recorded which). The receptors derive from a human donor who was either an allogeneic HSCT recipient or a stem cell or donor lymphocyte infusion donor (not recorded which). It is not recorded whose cells these are; they may come from a transplant donor. CDR3s include the opening cysteine and the closing phenylalanine or tryptophan. A D gene is named only where the DNA matches it firmly. Not every row has a clone size; where given, it reads once, few, many or a size class.

NA	many	TRBV11-2	TRBJ1-1	CASSSPRITEAFF
NA	many	TRBV4-1	TRBJ1-1	CASSQDRDTEAFF
TRBD1	many	TRBV5-1	TRBJ1-4	CASSETGVNEKLFF
TRBD1	many	TRBV7-9	TRBJ1-1	CASTPSTGGMNTEAFF
NA	many	TRBV28	TRBJ2-7	CASNRRRGSWYEQYF
NA	many	TRBV6-2/TRBV6-3	TRBJ1-5	CASSPLKQGRNQPQHF
NA	many	TRBV3-1	TRBJ2-5	CASSARLVTQYF
NA	many	TRBV12-3/TRBV12-4	TRBJ2-3	CASSLGRAMTDTQYF
NA	many	TRBV11-3	TRBJ2-5	CASSFDPEETQYF
NA	medium-sized	TRBV24-1	TRBJ2-3	CAIQGSTDTQYF
TRBD1	NA	TRBV7-2	TRBJ2-1	CASSRGGQGHNEQFF
NA	many	TRBV12-3/TRBV12-4	TRBJ1-1	CASSLLVTNTEAFF
NA	NA	TRBV11-2	TRBJ2-2	CASSLLGPRNTGELFF
TRBD1	many	TRBV3-1	TRBJ1-2	CASSQDHGTGGARGYTF
TRBD2	NA	TRBV18	TRBJ2-3	CASSPQRGPTDTQYF
NA	many	TRBV5-1	TRBJ2-1	CASREDGSSYNEQFF
TRBD2	many	TRBV6-2/TRBV6-3	TRBJ2-3	CASRGAGGSSVILDTQYF
TRBD1	many	TRBV6-6	TRBJ1-6	CASILRDRLPLHF
NA	many	TRBV7-2	TRBJ2-1	CASSLSSTSYNEQFF
TRBD1	NA	TRBV6-2/TRBV6-3	TRBJ2-1	CASRLLTGNRLSSYNEQFF